This TCR beta chain was captured in a study of early T cells in non-severe SARS-CoV-2 infection. Study information: With bulk RNA from unsorted whole blood as input, sequencing yielded unpaired chains.

V was trimmed by 4 bases and J by 3 bases, leaving 17 bases between them. CDR3 length: 16 residues. Germline V gives CDR1 SGHNT, CDR2 YYREEE (reference sequence). As part of library construction, unique molecular identifiers were attached to individual cDNA molecules. TCRdb independently ran MiXCR on the 5' RACE reads; one entry per CDR3 protein. The repertoire holds some 57,000 distinct CDR3 sequences, approximately 10% seen once, with more than 3% in the top ten. Whole-study findings and limits: Missing private and CD4 specificities, VDJdb matching favored anti-spike CD8 responses.

As to this clonotype: Its matching antigen is unknown.

Sequences were derived from whole blood, sampled at baseline. The chain couples TRBV5-4 to TRBJ1-3, with D tentatively TRBD1 (5 bases). This TCR was recovered from an adult who was a healthcare worker with PCR-confirmed SARS-CoV-2 infection or an uninfected control (not recorded which). In nucleotides, the CDR3 is TGTGCCAGCAGCCGTGGGGCCGACAGAAATGGAAACACCATATATTTT. It is translated as CASSRGADRNGNTIYF.